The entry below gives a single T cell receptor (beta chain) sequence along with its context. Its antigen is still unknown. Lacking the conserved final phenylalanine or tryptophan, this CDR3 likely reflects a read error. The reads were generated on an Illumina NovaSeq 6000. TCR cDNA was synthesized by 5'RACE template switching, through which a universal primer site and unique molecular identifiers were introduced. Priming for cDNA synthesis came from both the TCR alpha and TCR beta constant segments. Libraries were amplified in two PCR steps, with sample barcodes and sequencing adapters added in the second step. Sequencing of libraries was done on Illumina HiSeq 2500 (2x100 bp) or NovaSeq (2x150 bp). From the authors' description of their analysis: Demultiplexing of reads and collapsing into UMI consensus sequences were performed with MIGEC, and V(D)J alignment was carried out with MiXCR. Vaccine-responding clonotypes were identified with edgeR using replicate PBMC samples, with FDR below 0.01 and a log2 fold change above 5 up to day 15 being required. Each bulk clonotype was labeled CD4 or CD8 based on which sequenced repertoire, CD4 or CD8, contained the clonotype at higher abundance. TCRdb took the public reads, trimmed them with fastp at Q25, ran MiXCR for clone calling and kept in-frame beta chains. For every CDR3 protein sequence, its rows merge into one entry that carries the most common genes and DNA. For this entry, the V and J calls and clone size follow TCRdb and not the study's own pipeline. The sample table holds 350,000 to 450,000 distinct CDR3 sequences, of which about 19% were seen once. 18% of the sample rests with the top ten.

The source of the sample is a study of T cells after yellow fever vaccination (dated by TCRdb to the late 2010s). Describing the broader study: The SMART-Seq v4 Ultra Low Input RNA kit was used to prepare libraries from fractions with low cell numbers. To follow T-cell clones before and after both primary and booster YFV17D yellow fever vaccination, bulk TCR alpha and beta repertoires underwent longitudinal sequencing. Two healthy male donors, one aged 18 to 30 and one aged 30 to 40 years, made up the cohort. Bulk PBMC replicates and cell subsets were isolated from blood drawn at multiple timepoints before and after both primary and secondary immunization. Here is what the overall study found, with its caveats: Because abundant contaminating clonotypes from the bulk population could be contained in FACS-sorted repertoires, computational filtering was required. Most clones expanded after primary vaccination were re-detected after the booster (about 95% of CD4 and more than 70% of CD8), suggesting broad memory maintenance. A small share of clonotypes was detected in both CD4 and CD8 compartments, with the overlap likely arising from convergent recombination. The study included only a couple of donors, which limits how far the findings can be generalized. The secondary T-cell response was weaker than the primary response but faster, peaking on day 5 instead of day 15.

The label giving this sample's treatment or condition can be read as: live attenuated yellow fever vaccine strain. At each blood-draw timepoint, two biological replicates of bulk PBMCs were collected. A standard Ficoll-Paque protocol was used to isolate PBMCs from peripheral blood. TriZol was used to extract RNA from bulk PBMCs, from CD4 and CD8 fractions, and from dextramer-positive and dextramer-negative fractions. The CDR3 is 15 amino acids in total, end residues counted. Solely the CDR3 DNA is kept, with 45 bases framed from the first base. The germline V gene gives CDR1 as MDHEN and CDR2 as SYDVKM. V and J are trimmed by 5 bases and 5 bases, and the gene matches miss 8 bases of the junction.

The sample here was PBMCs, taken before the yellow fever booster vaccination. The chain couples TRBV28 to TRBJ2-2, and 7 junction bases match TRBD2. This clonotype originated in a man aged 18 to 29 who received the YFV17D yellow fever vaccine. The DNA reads TGTGCCAGCAGTATGGGACTACCCGCGACCGGGGAGCTGTTTTCT. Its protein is CASSMGLPATGELFS.